Listed below are T cell receptor beta chains from one sample, sequenced in a study of patients and donors after allogeneic stem cell transplantation. One entry per CDR3 protein results from TCRdb running MiXCR on the RT-PCR reads. The data show some 880,000 distinct CDR3 sequences, more than 15% seen once. The sequenced material came from blood, either unsorted or a sorted T cell fraction (not recorded which). These receptor sequences come from a human donor who was either an allogeneic HSCT recipient or a stem cell or donor lymphocyte infusion donor (not recorded which). It is not recorded whose cells these are; they may come from a transplant donor. Both conserved end residues are part of each CDR3. The D gene is left open where the match is weak. Expanded clones are given a class, and other clones once, few, many or no size at all.

J gene: TRBJ2-4; V gene: TRBV4-3; clone size: .; D gene: .; CDR3 DNA: TGCGCCAGCAGCCAAGAAGGGCAGCTAGCCAAAAACATTCAGTACTTC; CDR3 protein: CASSQEGQLAKNIQYF
J gene: TRBJ1-3; V gene: TRBV9; clone size: few; D gene: .; CDR3 DNA: TGTGCCAGCAGCTGGAGGGGAGGAAACACCATATATTTT; CDR3 protein: CASSWRGGNTIYF
J gene: TRBJ2-1; V gene: TRBV29-1; clone size: many; D gene: .; CDR3 DNA: TGCAGCGTTCGGGCTCCCGGTAAAAATGAGCAGTTCTTC; CDR3 protein: CSVRAPGKNEQFF
J gene: TRBJ2-1; V gene: TRBV15; clone size: .; D gene: .; CDR3 DNA: TGTGCCACCAGCAGCCAGGGTACTTTGATCAATGAGCAGTTCTTC; CDR3 protein: CATSSQGTLINEQFF
J gene: TRBJ2-3; V gene: TRBV27; clone size: .; D gene: .; CDR3 DNA: TGTGCCAGCAGTTTAACCCCTATGGCCACAGATACGCAGTATTTT; CDR3 protein: CASSLTPMATDTQYF
J gene: TRBJ2-7; V gene: TRBV20-1; clone size: few; D gene: TRBD2; CDR3 DNA: TGCAGTGCTGAGGGGCGGGGGGTTTCCTACGAGCAGTACTTC; CDR3 protein: CSAEGRGVSYEQYF
J gene: TRBJ1-2; V gene: TRBV5-1; clone size: .; D gene: TRBD1; CDR3 DNA: TGCGCCAGCAGCTTGGGCGGGACAGGCGTGGCCCGGGGCTACACCTTC; CDR3 protein: CASSLGGTGVARGYTF
J gene: TRBJ2-1; V gene: TRBV5-1; clone size: few; D gene: TRBD1; CDR3 DNA: TGCGCCAGCAGCCCCTCAGGGGGTCTCGTGGGCAATGAGCAGTTCTTC; CDR3 protein: CASSPSGGLVGNEQFF
J gene: TRBJ2-1; V gene: TRBV21-1; clone size: .; D gene: .; CDR3 DNA: TGTGCCAGCAGCAAAGGACGGGACAGGGGGGCCGACAATGAGCAGTTCTTC; CDR3 protein: CASSKGRDRGADNEQFF
J gene: TRBJ2-2; V gene: TRBV15; clone size: few; D gene: TRBD2; CDR3 DNA: TGTGCCACCAGCTACCCGCGGGGGGCGAACACCGGGGAGCTGTTTTTT; CDR3 protein: CATSYPRGANTGELFF
J gene: TRBJ2-7; V gene: TRBV4-2; clone size: few; D gene: .; CDR3 DNA: TGTGCCAGCAGCCAAGAAGCACAGGGTTATCCCTACGAGCAGTACTTC; CDR3 protein: CASSQEAQGYPYEQYF
J gene: TRBJ1-2; V gene: TRBV6-5; clone size: few; D gene: .; CDR3 DNA: TGTGCCAGCAGTTACTCGAGCAGCGGCTATGGCTACACCTTC; CDR3 protein: CASSYSSSGYGYTF
J gene: TRBJ2-7; V gene: TRBV29-1; clone size: few; D gene: TRBD1; CDR3 DNA: TGCAGCGTGGTGACAGGGACAGAGCAGTACTTC; CDR3 protein: CSVVTGTEQYF
J gene: TRBJ2-7; V gene: TRBV12-3/TRBV12-4; clone size: few; D gene: TRBD1; CDR3 DNA: TGTGCCAGCAGCGCACTGCCGGGACAGACCTACGAGCAGTACTTC; CDR3 protein: CASSALPGQTYEQYF
J gene: TRBJ1-1; V gene: TRBV5-1; clone size: .; D gene: .; CDR3 DNA: TGCGCCAGCAGCTTCCAGGGATCGCGGAACACTGAAGCTTTCTTT; CDR3 protein: CASSFQGSRNTEAFF
J gene: TRBJ1-5; V gene: TRBV20-1; clone size: .; D gene: .; CDR3 DNA: TGCAGTGCTAGAGATTCCGGGGTAGGTCAGCCCCAGCATTTT; CDR3 protein: CSARDSGVGQPQHF
J gene: TRBJ1-2; V gene: TRBV7-2; clone size: few; D gene: .; CDR3 DNA: TGTGCCAGCAGCTCTGACGGGAGTAGCTACACCTTC; CDR3 protein: CASSSDGSSYTF
J gene: TRBJ1-2; V gene: TRBV7-9; clone size: .; D gene: .; CDR3 DNA: TGTGCCAGCAGCTCGGACGGGCCCTATGGCTACACCTTC; CDR3 protein: CASSSDGPYGYTF
J gene: TRBJ1-1; V gene: TRBV5-1; clone size: few; D gene: .; CDR3 DNA: TGCGCCAGCAGCGGGAACTCAGGGATTGCTGCTGAAGCTTTCTTT; CDR3 protein: CASSGNSGIAAEAFF
J gene: TRBJ2-7; V gene: TRBV9; clone size: few; D gene: TRBD1; CDR3 DNA: TGTGCCAGCAGTGCCGGGACAGGGATGTACGAGCAGTACTTC; CDR3 protein: CASSAGTGMYEQYF
J gene: TRBJ2-3; V gene: TRBV29-1; clone size: few; D gene: .; CDR3 DNA: TGCAGCGTTGAATCGGCGACTAGGGCGGATACGCAGTATTTT; CDR3 protein: CSVESATRADTQYF
J gene: TRBJ1-3; V gene: TRBV12-3/TRBV12-4; clone size: few; D gene: .; CDR3 DNA: TGTGCCAGCAACCCCAGCGGGGTCGGAAACACCATATATTTT; CDR3 protein: CASNPSGVGNTIYF
J gene: TRBJ1-4; V gene: TRBV3-1; clone size: few; D gene: .; CDR3 DNA: TGTGCCAGCAGCCAAGAGAGGAGAGGTAATGAAAAACTGTTTTTT; CDR3 protein: CASSQERRGNEKLFF
J gene: TRBJ2-7; V gene: TRBV7-9; clone size: .; D gene: .; CDR3 DNA: TGTGCCAGCAGCTTTCGGGTCGGATTCTCCTACGAGCAGTACTTC; CDR3 protein: CASSFRVGFSYEQYF
J gene: TRBJ2-7; V gene: TRBV6-5; clone size: .; D gene: .; CDR3 DNA: TGTGCCAGCAGTTACAGTACGCTGAATCCCTACGAGCAGTACTTC; CDR3 protein: CASSYSTLNPYEQYF
J gene: TRBJ2-6; V gene: TRBV9; clone size: many; D gene: .; CDR3 DNA: TGTGCCAGCAGCGGTAGATCAGGGGCCAACGTCCTGACTTTC; CDR3 protein: CASSGRSGANVLTF
J gene: TRBJ2-4; V gene: TRBV6-1; clone size: few; D gene: .; CDR3 DNA: TGTGCCAGCACCAAAGCCCCCAACAGGGCCCTAGCCAAAAACATTCAGTACTTC; CDR3 protein: CASTKAPNRALAKNIQYF
J gene: TRBJ2-2; V gene: TRBV12-3/TRBV12-4; clone size: few; D gene: .; CDR3 DNA: TGTGCCAGCATGACCAGAGCCGGTACCGGGGAGCTGTTTTTT; CDR3 protein: CASMTRAGTGELFF
J gene: TRBJ2-5; V gene: TRBV20-1; clone size: few; D gene: TRBD1; CDR3 DNA: TGCAGTGCTAGGATGGACAGGCGACAAGAGACCCAGTACTTC; CDR3 protein: CSARMDRRQETQYF
J gene: TRBJ2-7; V gene: TRBV5-4; clone size: .; D gene: TRBD2; CDR3 DNA: TGTGCCAGCAGCTCCGGCTTTAGCGGGGCCTATCCCGAGCAGTACTTC; CDR3 protein: CASSSGFSGAYPEQYF
J gene: TRBJ2-7; V gene: TRBV7-8; clone size: .; D gene: TRBD1; CDR3 DNA: TGTGCCAGCAGCTTTGAACAGGGGGCTTTCTACGAGCAGTACTTC; CDR3 protein: CASSFEQGAFYEQYF
J gene: TRBJ2-1; V gene: TRBV20-1; clone size: .; D gene: TRBD2; CDR3 DNA: TGCAGTGCAGCGACTAGCGGGAGAAGGATCGGCAATGAGCAGTTCTTC; CDR3 protein: CSAATSGRRIGNEQFF
J gene: TRBJ1-3; V gene: TRBV11-2; clone size: .; D gene: .; CDR3 DNA: TGTGCCAGCAGCGCTACAGTAGGCCCCGGAAACACCATATATTTT; CDR3 protein: CASSATVGPGNTIYF
J gene: TRBJ2-5; V gene: TRBV12-3/TRBV12-4; clone size: .; D gene: .; CDR3 DNA: TGTGCCAGCAGTTTAGGGCTTCGATGGGGAGATACCCAGTACTTC; CDR3 protein: CASSLGLRWGDTQYF
J gene: TRBJ2-5; V gene: TRBV20-1; clone size: .; D gene: .; CDR3 DNA: TGCAGTAACAGGGTTCTCCAAGAGACCCAGTACTTC; CDR3 protein: CSNRVLQETQYF
J gene: TRBJ1-2; V gene: TRBV5-1; clone size: .; D gene: .; CDR3 DNA: TGCGCCAGCAGACCGGAGGGGGGTGCTGGCTACACCTTC; CDR3 protein: CASRPEGGAGYTF
J gene: TRBJ2-7; V gene: TRBV10-3; clone size: .; D gene: .; CDR3 DNA: TGTGCCATCAGTGACCCTCAGAACGAGCAGTACTTC; CDR3 protein: CAISDPQNEQYF
J gene: TRBJ2-1; V gene: TRBV29-1; clone size: .; D gene: .; CDR3 DNA: TGCAGCGTTGAATGGGAGCGGCGATTCTACAATGAGCAGTTCTTC; CDR3 protein: CSVEWERRFYNEQFF
J gene: TRBJ2-3; V gene: TRBV15; clone size: few; D gene: .; CDR3 DNA: TGTGCCACCAGCAGAGATAAGGGAGGCCTACAATATACGCAGTATTTT; CDR3 protein: CATSRDKGGLQYTQYF